This paragraph covers one T cell receptor beta chain sequence. This clonotype appeared many times. Its antigen is not yet known. Base qualities were left out, and no much larger clone turns up one base away. These data belong to a study of identical twins (dated by TCRdb to the mid-2010s). With regard to the full study: To test whether fetal clonotypes persist, the study used deep sequencing on TCR alpha and beta repertoires from monozygotic twins, unrelated adults of various ages, and cord blood. Replicate twin experiments were performed at different times using different library preparation protocols to rule out contamination.

Sequences SGHRS (CDR1) and YFSETQ (CDR2) are obtained from the germline V gene. From cysteine to phenylalanine, the CDR3 is 14 amino acids long. Only the CDR3 part of the read is kept: 42 bases, read in frame from the first base. Trimming removed 4 bases from V and 2 bases from J, leaving 12 bases between the germline ends. The library was prepared using 5' RACE. Sequencing used an Illumina HiSeq 2000. A universal primer binding site was introduced by template switching, and a unique molecular identifier was present in the final cDNA, enabling accurate counting of TCR cDNA molecules. Specific primers in the conserved constant-segment region were used to synthesize first-strand cDNA for TCR alpha and beta chains. To control for contamination, every cDNA library was double barcoded, receiving both a SMART-Mk sample barcode and Illumina barcodes. TruSeq adapter sequences along with Illumina sample barcodes were introduced in two successive PCR steps. Sequencing of the TCR alpha and beta cDNA libraries was done on the Illumina HiSeq platform using custom primers. In the original analysis: MiGEC was used to process raw reads and extract unique molecular identifiers, and MiXCR was used to find CDR3 positions. For each individual, recombination models were inferred using an EM algorithm with the repgenHMM and IGoR tools. Shared clonotype analysis was performed with the tcR package in R, normalizing sharing by the product of cloneset sizes. To study raw recombination free of thymic and clonal selection effects, out-of-frame nonproductive sequences were analyzed. Through fastp at Q25 and MiXCR, TCRdb rebuilt clones from the public reads, retaining in-frame beta chains. Each record represents a unique CDR3 protein, reported with the most common genes and DNA among its rows. The authors' filters were not applied to this entry. In all, the sample holds hundreds of thousands of distinct CDR3 sequences, and around 10% of those were seen once. The top ten clonotypes cover 5.1% of the sample.

Every donor in the study was a healthy Caucasian. Miltenyi CD45RO+ enrichment and human naive T-cell isolation kits were used to isolate memory (CD45RO+) and naive T cells from PBMC. General conclusions and limits of the study: Fewer insertions were carried by abundant cord blood beta clonotypes; a weaker similar trend was observed in young adult naive repertoires, while no such trend was observed in memory repertoires. In beta out-of-frame sequences, excess twin sharing was weaker, because having fewer shared sequences lowered the signal-to-noise ratio. Recombination models systematically underestimated out-of-frame TCR alpha sharing in monozygotic twins but agreed with sharing between unrelated individuals. Out-of-frame TCR alpha sequences shared between twins showed an excess of low generation-probability sequences compared with coincidental sharing between unrelated individuals. Invariant T cells such as MAIT and iNKT could partly confound zero-insertion analyses, though diverse VJ usage argued against this for most clonotypes. Because the same donors could not be followed over many years, conclusions were based on cross-sectional statistical analysis.

Material: memory (CD45RO+) T cells sorted from blood. Taken with the paper, the label for cell subset or site translates to: CD45RO+ enriched T cells. The sequence came from a woman in her late teens or twenties in good health. The rearrangement joined TRBV5-1 to TRBJ2-5; TRBD2 is a possible D gene, resting on 7 matching bases. The CDR3 has the sequence CASSLQGGQETQYF. At the DNA level, the sequence is TGCGCCAGCAGCCTACAGGGAGGGCAAGAGACCCAGTACTTC.